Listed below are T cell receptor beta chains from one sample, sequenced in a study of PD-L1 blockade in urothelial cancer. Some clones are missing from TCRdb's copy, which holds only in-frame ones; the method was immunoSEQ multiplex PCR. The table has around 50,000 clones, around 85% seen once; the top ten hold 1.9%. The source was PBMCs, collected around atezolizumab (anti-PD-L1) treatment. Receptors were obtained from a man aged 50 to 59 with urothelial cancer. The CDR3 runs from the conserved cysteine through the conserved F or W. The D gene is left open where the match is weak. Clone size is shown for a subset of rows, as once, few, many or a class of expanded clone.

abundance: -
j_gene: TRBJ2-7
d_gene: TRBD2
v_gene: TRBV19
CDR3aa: CASSIGGGAYEQYF
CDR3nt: TGTGCCAGTAGTATTGGCGGGGGGGCCTACGAGCAGTACTTC

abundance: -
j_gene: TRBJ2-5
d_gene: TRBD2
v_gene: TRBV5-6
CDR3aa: CASSFRLAVQETQYF
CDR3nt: TGTGCCAGCAGCTTTAGGCTAGCGGTACAAGAGACCCAGTACTTC

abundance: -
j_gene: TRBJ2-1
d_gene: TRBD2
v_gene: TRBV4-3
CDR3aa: CASSQGLAGGWNEQFF
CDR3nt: TGCGCCAGCAGCCAAGGGCTAGCGGGAGGGTGGAATGAGCAGTTCTTC

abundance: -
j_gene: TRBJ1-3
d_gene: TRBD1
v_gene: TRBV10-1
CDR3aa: CASSGTGPGNTIYF
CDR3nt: TGCGCCAGCAGTGGGACAGGGCCTGGAAACACCATATATTTT

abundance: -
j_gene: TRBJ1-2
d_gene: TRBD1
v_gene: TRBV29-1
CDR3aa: CSVEGDRGRGGYGYTF
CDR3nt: TGCAGCGTTGAAGGGGACAGGGGGCGCGGAGGCTATGGCTACACCTTC

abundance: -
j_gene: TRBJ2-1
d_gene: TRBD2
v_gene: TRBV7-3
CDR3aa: CASSSPAGSSYNEQFF
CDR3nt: TGTGCCAGCAGCTCCCCAGCGGGGAGCTCCTACAATGAGCAGTTCTTC

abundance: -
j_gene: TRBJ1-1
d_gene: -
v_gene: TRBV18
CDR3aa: CASSPPSGDLTEAFF
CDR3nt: TGTGCCAGCTCACCACCGTCCGGAGACCTCACTGAAGCTTTCTTT

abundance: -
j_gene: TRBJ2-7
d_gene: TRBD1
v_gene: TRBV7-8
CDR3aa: CASSLVAGGYEQYF
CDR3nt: TGTGCCAGCAGCTTAGTGGCAGGGGGCTACGAGCAGTACTTC

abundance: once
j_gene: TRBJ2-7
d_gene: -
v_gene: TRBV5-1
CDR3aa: CASSLTIGGGGEQYF
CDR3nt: TGCGCCAGCAGCTTGACTATAGGAGGGGGGGGAGAGCAGTACTTC

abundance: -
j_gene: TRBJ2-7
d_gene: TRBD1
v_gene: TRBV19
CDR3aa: CASSPPGTGVHEQYF
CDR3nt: TGTGCCAGTAGTCCCCCCGGGACAGGGGTCCACGAGCAGTACTTC

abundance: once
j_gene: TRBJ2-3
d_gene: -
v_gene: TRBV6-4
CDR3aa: CASSPQGSGTDTQYF
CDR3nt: TGTGCCAGCAGTCCACAGGGTTCGGGCACAGATACGCAGTATTTT

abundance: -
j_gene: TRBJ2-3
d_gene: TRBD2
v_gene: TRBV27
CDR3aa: CASSFSSGLSTDTQYF
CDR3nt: TGTGCCAGCAGTTTTTCTAGCGGACTGAGCACAGATACGCAGTATTTT